This T cell receptor beta chain was sequenced in a study of blood T cell repertoires in COVID-19. The wider study: Acute-phase and convalescent COVID-19 samples originated in the United States, Italy and Spain.

Original processing methods: For nucleated cells, counts were estimated from reference gene primer amplification. Data came from immunoSEQ multiplex PCR; TCRdb stores just in-frame clones and leaves some out. The V and J calls and the clone size are those of that table, but D and trimming were determined from the DNA. Of more than 60,000 clones in the sample, 86% were seen once. This CDR3 is 13 amino acids long. Germline assignment: CDR1 ENHRY and CDR2 SYGVKD. Trimming removed 6 bases from V and 6 bases from J, with 11 bases in between. This chain uses TRBV10-3 with TRBJ1-4; maybe TRBD1 (6 bases). This clonotype was obtained from a man in his fifties with active COVID-19. The specimen was peripheral blood. The CDR3 nucleotides are TGTGCCATCAGACAGGGAACGGATGAAAAACTGTTTTTT. Protein sequence: CAIRQGTDEKLFF.